This section outlines one T cell receptor beta chain sequence together with its context. Relative to the germline gene, one junction end is altered; a read error may explain this. Germline lookup yields CDR1 DFQATT and CDR2 SNEGSKA (reference sequence). The CDR3 is 15 amino acids. A J-beta primer mix and a sample-barcoded 5' primer were used in a second PCR of about 7 to 12 cycles. TCRdb re-derived calls from the 5' RACE reads in MiXCR, one entry per CDR3 protein. The repertoire consists of roughly 720,000 distinct CDR3 sequences, with about 55% occurring once and the leading ten covering about 38%. The data originate from a study of blood T cells in healthy people across ages. Donation came from healthy Caucasian individuals in Russia who were aged roughly 6 to 95.

The clonotype was recovered from an elderly man in good health. Sequenced sample: blood. The rearrangement joins TRBV20-1 to TRBJ2-1; perhaps TRBD1 as D (6 bases). In DNA form, the CDR3 reads TGCAGTGCTAGGACTGGGCAGGGGTGGTACAATGGGCAGTTCTTC. Translating gives CSARTGQGWYNGQFF.